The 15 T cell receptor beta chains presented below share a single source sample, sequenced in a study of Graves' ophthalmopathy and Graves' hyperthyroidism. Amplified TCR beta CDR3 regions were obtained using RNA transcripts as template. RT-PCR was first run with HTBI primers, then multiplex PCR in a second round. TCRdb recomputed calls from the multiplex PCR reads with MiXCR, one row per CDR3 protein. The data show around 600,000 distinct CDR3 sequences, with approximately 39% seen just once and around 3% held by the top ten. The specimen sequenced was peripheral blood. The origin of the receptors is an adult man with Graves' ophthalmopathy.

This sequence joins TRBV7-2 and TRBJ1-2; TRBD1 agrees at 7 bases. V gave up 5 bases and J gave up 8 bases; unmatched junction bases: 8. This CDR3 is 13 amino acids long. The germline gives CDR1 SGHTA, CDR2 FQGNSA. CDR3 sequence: CASSPVTGLGYTF. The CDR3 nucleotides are TGTGCCAGCAGCCCCGTGACAGGGTTGGGCTACACCTTC. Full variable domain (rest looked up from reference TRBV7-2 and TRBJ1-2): GAGVSQSPSNKVTEKGKDVELRCDPISGHTALYWYRQSLGQGLEFLIYFQGNSAPDKSGLPSDRFSAERTGGSVSTLTIQRTQQEDSAVYLCASSPVTGLGYTFGSGTRLTVV.

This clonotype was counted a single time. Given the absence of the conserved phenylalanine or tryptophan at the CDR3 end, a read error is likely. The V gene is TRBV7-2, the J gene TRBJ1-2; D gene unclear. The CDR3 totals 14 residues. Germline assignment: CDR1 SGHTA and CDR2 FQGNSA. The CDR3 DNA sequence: TGCGCCAGCAGCCAAGAAAACAGAGCCTATGGCTACACCTCC. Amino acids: CASSQENRAYGYTS.

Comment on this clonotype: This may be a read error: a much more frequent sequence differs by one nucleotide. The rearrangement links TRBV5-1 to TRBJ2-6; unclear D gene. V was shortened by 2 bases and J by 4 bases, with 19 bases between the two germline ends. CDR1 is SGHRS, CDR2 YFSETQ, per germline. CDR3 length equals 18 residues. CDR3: CASSFLDPRLPGANVLTF. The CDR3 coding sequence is TGCGCCAGCAGCTTCCTGGACCCCCGGCTACCCGGGGCCAACGTCCTGACTTTC. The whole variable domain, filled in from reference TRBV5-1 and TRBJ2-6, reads KAGVTQTPRYLIKTRGQQVTLSCSPISGHRSVSWYQQTPGQGLQFLFEYFSETQRNKGNFPGRFSGRQFSNSRSEMNVSTLELGDSALYLCASSFLDPRLPGANVLTFGAGSRLTVL.

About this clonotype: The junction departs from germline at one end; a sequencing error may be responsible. The CDR3 here is CGSSEPGEWGPLHF. In DNA, the CDR3 is TGTGGCAGCAGTGAACCGGGGGAGTGGGGACCCCTCCACTTT. The J gene is TRBJ1-6, the V gene TRBV2; TRBD1 might be the D (5 bases). CDR3 length equals 14 residues. Germline CDR1 and CDR2: SNHLY and FYNNEI.

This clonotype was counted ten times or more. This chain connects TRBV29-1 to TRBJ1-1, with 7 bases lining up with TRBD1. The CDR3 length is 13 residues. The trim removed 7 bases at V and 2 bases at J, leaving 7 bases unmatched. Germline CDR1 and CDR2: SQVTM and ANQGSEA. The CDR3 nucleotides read TGCAGCGGGACCGGGACAGCTAACACTGAAGCTTTCTTT. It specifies CSGTGTANTEAFF.

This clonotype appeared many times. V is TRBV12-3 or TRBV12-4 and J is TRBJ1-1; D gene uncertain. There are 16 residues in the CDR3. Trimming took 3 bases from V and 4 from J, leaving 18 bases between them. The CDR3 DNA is TGTGCCAGCAGTTTCTTAGGGTATCAGGAGGGCACTGAAGCTTTCTTT. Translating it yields CASSFLGYQEGTEAFF.

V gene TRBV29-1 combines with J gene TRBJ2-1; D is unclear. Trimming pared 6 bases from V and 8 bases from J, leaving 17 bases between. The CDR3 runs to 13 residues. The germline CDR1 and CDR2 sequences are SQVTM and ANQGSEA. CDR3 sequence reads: CSVSRTSIDEQFF. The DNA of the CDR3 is TGCAGCGTCTCGAGGACCTCTATAGATGAGCAGTTCTTC.

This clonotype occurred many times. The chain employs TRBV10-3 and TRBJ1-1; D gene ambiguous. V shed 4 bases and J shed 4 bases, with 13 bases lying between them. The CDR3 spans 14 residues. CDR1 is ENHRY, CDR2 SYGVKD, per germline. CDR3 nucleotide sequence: TGTGCCATCAGTGTTTCACCCTCGGGCACTGAAGCTTTCTTT. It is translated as CAISVSPSGTEAFF.

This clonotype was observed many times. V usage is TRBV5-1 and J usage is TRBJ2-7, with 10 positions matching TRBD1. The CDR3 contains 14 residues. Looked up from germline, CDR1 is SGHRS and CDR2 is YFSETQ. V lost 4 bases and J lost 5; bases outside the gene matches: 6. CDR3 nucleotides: TGCGCCAGCAGCCTGGAGGACAGGGGGGACGAGCAGTACTTC. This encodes CASSLEDRGDEQYF.

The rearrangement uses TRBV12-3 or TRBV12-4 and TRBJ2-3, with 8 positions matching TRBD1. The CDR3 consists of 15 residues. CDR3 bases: TGTGCTAGTGGCATAGACAGGGGAATTGTAGATACGCAGTATTTT. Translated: CASGIDRGIVDTQYF.

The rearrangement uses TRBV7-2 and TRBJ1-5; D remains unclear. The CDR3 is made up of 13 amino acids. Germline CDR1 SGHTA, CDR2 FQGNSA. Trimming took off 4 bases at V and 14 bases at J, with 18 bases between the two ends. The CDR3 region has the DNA TGTGCCAGCAGCTCTAACCGGGCCGCCAACGAGCATTTT. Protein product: CASSSNRAANEHF.

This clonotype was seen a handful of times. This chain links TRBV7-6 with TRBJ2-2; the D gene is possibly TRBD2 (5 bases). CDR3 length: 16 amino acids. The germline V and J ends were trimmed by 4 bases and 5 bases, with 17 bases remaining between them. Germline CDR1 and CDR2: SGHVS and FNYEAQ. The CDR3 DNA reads TGTGCCAGCAGCTCAATATGGGGAGTGAGGACCGGGGAGCTGTTTTTT. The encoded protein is CASSSIWGVRTGELFF. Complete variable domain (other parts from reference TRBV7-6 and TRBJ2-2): GAGVSQSPRYKVTKRGQDVALRCDPISGHVSLYWYRQALGQGPEFLTYFNYEAQQDKSGLPNDRFSAERPEGSISTLTIQRTEQRDSAMYRCASSSIWGVRTGELFFGEGSRLTVL.

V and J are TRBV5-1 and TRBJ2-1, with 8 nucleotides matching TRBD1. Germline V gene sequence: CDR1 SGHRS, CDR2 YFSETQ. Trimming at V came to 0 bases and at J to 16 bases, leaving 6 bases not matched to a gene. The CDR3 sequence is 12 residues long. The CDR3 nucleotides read TGCGCCAGCAGCTTGGCGCGGGACAGGCCTTTCTTC. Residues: CASSLARDRPFF.

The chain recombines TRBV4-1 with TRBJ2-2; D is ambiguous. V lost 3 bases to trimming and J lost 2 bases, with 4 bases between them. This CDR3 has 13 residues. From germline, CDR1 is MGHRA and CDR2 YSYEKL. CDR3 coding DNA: TGCGCCAGCAGCCAGCATAACACCGGGGAGCTGTTTTTT. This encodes CASSQHNTGELFF.

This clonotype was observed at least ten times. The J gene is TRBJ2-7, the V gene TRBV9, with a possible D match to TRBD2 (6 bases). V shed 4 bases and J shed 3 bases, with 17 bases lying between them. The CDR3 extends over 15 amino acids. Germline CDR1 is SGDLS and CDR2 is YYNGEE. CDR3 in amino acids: CASSPRGGQNYEQYF. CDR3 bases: TGTGCCAGCAGCCCCCGGGGAGGACAAAACTACGAGCAGTACTTC. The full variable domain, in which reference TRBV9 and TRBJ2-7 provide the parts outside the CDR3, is DSGVTQTPKHLITATGQRVTLRCSPRSGDLSVYWYQQSLDQGLQFLIQYYNGEERAKGNILERFSAQQFPDLHSELNLSSLELGDSALYFCASSPRGGQNYEQYFGPGTRLTVT.